This record concerns one T cell receptor beta chain sequence. What it binds is not known. This CDR3 comprises 15 residues. V shed 3 bases and J 4 bases; nucleotides not matched to a gene: 6. Germline CDR1 MGHRA, CDR2 YSYEKL. The data derive from a study of T cell responses to AZD1222 COVID-19 vaccine. Study-level results: Spike-specific TCR breadth and depth went up after people got two AZD1222 doses. Vaccine-related CD4 TCRs covered spike, predominating at 160-218 and 743-854. Among AZD1222 vaccinees, only 6 or 7 were seropositive at baseline.

The assay was immunoSEQ multiplex PCR, and TCRdb's table has in-frame clones only and misses some. Here the sample spans 190,000 or so clones, approximately 93% being singletons. Timing groups of about 4 and about 12 weeks for second doses were pooled. The genes are TRBV4-1 and TRBJ1-5; 7 nucleotides line up with TRBD1. The source is an adult who received the AZD1222 COVID-19 vaccine. Source: peripheral blood, taken 28 days after the second AZD1222 dose. The CDR3 bases are TGCGCCAGCAGCCACTCGGGACAGCTTAATCAGCCCCAGCATTTT. It translates to CASSHSGQLNQPQHF.